The clone carrying this T cell receptor beta chain was observed a few times. CDR3 size: 15 residues. V shed 1 base and J shed 8 bases, with 14 bases lying between them. Germline lookup yields CDR1 SEHNR and CDR2 FQNEAQ (reference sequence). The data derive from a study of cytomegalovirus exposure and HLA in healthy donors. The primer mix had 60 Vbeta and 13 Jbeta primers. The method was immunoSEQ multiplex PCR; TCRdb's version includes in-frame clones alone and lacks a portion of them. This table holds roughly 190,000 clones, less than 85% found once. The chain recombines TRBV7-9 with TRBJ1-4; possibly TRBD1 for D (5 bases). Sequencing input: PBMCs. This TCR was recovered from a girl aged 5 to 17 in good health and CMV-seropositive. The CDR3 sequence: CASSLGFRDFEKLFF. The DNA for the CDR3 is TGTGCCAGCAGCTTAGGGTTCAGGGATTTCGAAAAACTGTTTTTT. Looking up the rest from reference TRBV7-9 and TRBJ1-4 gives the full variable domain: DTGVSQNPRHKITKRGQNVTFRCDPISEHNRLYWYRQTLGQGPEFLTYFQNEAQLEKSRLLSDRFSAERPKGSFSTLEIQRTEQGDSAMYLCASSLGFRDFEKLFFGSGTQLSVL.